Given below is one TCR beta chain in context. This sample is drawn from a study of blood T cell repertoires in COVID-19. Participant age was about 18 to 95 years, and participants resided in roughly 25 US areas. Donors in Cohort 3 who had recovered were those with two negative PCRs, healthcare professional clearance, or resolution of their symptoms. The germline V gene has CDR1 WSHSY and CDR2 SAAADI. This CDR3 contains 12 residues. Trimming took 3 bases from V and 7 from J; bases not matched to a gene: 1. TCRdb's table, derived via immunoSEQ multiplex PCR, lists solely in-frame clones and lacks some. The sample lists 150,000 to 200,000 clones, about four fifths seen once, with over 9.5% in the top ten.

Sequencing input: PBMCs or T cells enriched from blood (not recorded which). This chain uses TRBV10-2 with TRBJ1-2; TRBD1 matches 8 bases. This clonotype was sampled from a man aged 50 to 60 who had recovered from COVID-19. The CDR3 region is CASSDRGPGYTF. The DNA of the CDR3 is TGCGCCAGCAGTGACAGGGGGCCTGGCTACACCTTC.